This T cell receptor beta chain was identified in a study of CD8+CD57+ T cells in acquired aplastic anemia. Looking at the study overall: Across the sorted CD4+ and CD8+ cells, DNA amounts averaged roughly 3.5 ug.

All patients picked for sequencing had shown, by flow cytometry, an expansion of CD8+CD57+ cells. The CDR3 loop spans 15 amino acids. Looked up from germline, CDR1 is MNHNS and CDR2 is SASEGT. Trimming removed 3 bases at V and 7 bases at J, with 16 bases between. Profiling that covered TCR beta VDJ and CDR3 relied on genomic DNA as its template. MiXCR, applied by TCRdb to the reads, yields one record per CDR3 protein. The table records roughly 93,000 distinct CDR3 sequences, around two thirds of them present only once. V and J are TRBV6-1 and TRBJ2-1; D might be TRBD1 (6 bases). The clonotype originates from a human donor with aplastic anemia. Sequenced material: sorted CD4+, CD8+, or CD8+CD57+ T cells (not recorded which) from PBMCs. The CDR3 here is CASSEGNARGNEQFF. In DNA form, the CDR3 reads TGTGCCAGCAGTGAGGGGAATGCTAGGGGGAATGAGCAGTTCTTC.